This TCR beta chain was identified in a study of human T cells and chemical hapten exposure. In germline, CDR1 is ENHRY, CDR2 SYGVKD. This CDR3 region has 13 residues. Trimming stripped 11 bases from V and 2 bases from J, with 15 bases between. A single record per CDR3 protein comes from TCRdb applying MiXCR to the RACE reads. The sample includes around 76,000 distinct CDR3 sequences, about 10% seen only once; the top ten take about 4%. Regarding time point: patch test 1, 2 weeks after DPC sensitization. Treatment indicated: therapeutic diphenylcyclopropenone sensitization with weekly scalp DPC. This clonotype showed up just a few times.

The specimen comprised whole blood, sampled in connection with sensitization to the hapten diphenylcyclopropenone (DPC). The TCR originated in a woman aged 55-75 years with alopecia areata. Some clones in this sample may be carry-over from other donors' samples. The chain recombines TRBV10-3 with TRBJ2-5; TRBD2 is a possible D gene (6 bases). The CDR3 DNA is TGTGCCGTTCGACCGGAGGGGCAAGAGACCCAGTACTTC. This sequence encodes CAVRPEGQETQYF.